This is a list of T cell receptor beta chains from one sample in a study of early stage breast cancer tumors. Sequencing used immunoSEQ multiplex PCR; TCRdb keeps in-frame clones, though not all of them. The sample lists about 9,900 clones; 64% were seen once. Sequenced material: breast tumor tissue. Receptors were obtained from a person between 55 and 69 years old with breast cancer. Both conserved end residues are trimmed from each CDR3. Fields, in order: V gene, J gene, CDR3 protein.

v_gene: TRBV6-6; j_gene: TRBJ2-3; CDR3aa: ASRGQGASGTDTQY
v_gene: TRBV30; j_gene: TRBJ1-1; CDR3aa: AWSVGITEAF
v_gene: TRBV6-9; j_gene: TRBJ2-3; CDR3aa: ASSLQANGREAPTDTQY
v_gene: TRBV28; j_gene: TRBJ2-3; CDR3aa: ASSFPSWEGRGDTQY
v_gene: TRBV18; j_gene: TRBJ2-7; CDR3aa: ASSPPSGRGAYEQY
v_gene: TRBV7-2; j_gene: TRBJ2-1; CDR3aa: ASSVSGSTYNEQF
v_gene: TRBV18; j_gene: TRBJ2-7; CDR3aa: ASSPPGQGAGEQY
v_gene: TRBV27; j_gene: TRBJ1-2; CDR3aa: ASSLFSNYGYT
v_gene: TRBV7-2; j_gene: TRBJ2-6; CDR3aa: ASSSSTGLAGANVLT
v_gene: TRBV30; j_gene: TRBJ2-5; CDR3aa: AWSVLETQY
v_gene: TRBV11-2; j_gene: TRBJ2-1; CDR3aa: ASSPDRSREQF